Listed here are 19 T cell receptor beta chains from one sample, sequenced in a study of shared clonotypes between healthy human individuals. Terminally differentiated effector memory CD45RA+ cells were excluded from the naive CD8 cells, which were CD45RO-negative and positively selected for CCR7. Clones were read by immunoSEQ multiplex PCR, and TCRdb kept only the in-frame ones, dropping some. The data show under 1 million clones, about 96% seen once. Sequencing input: naive CD8+ T cells sorted from blood. Receptors were obtained from a man under 40 in good health.

Turning to this clone: The sample holds other DNA sequences that translate to the same CDR3. The chain has TRBV5-6 and TRBJ1-5; 7 bases are a match to TRBD1. The CDR3 is 15 residues long. Germline CDR1 reads SGHDT; CDR2 reads YYEEEE. V shed 0 bases and J 4 bases; nucleotides not matched to a gene: 4. DNA for the CDR3: TGTGCCAGCAGCTTGGGACAGGGTTTGAATCAGCCCCAGCATTTT. It is translated as CASSLGQGLNQPQHF.

With respect to this clone: The sample holds other DNA sequences that translate to the same CDR3. The DNA of the CDR3 is TGTGCCAGCAGCTTAGCCTCGAATGAGCAGTTCTTC. It yields the protein CASSLASNEQFF. The chain couples TRBV11-1 to TRBJ2-1; D unresolved. The CDR3 is 12 amino acids. CDR1 is SGHAT, CDR2 FQDESV, per germline (reference sequence). V was shortened by 0 bases and J by 7 bases, with 4 bases between the two germline ends.

V is TRBV5-1 and J is TRBJ1-2; possibly TRBD1 for D (5 bases). Trimming shortened V by 4 bases and J by 8 bases, and 15 bases separated the two germline ends. Germline V gene data show CDR1 as SGHRS and CDR2 as YFSETQ. This CDR3 has 13 amino acids. The CDR3 bases are TGCGCCAGCAGCCTCGACAGTTACATGGGCTACACCTTC. Translation: CASSLDSYMGYTF.

The chain carries TRBV28 and TRBJ2-7, with a weak D call TRBD1 (6 bases). Germline V gene lookup returns CDR1 MDHEN and CDR2 SYDVKM. CDR3 size: 14 residues. The V end lost 7 bases, the J end lost 0 bases, and 13 bases lay between the germline ends. This CDR3 is CASIPGHSSYEQYF. CDR3 DNA: TGTGCCAGCATTCCGGGACATAGCTCCTACGAGCAGTACTTC.

The chain couples TRBV7-9 to TRBJ2-1, with a possible D match to TRBD1 (6 bases). The CDR3 runs to 17 residues. Germline CDR1 is SEHNR and CDR2 is FQNEAQ (reference sequence). Deletions cut 3 bases from V and 0 bases from J, with 15 bases between. CDR3 in amino acids: CASSFPDTGSSYNEQFF. The CDR3 region has the DNA TGTGCCAGCAGCTTCCCCGATACAGGGAGCTCCTACAATGAGCAGTTCTTC. Based on the CDR3 plus reference TRBV7-9 and TRBJ2-1, the full variable domain is DTGVSQNPRHKITKRGQNVTFRCDPISEHNRLYWYRQTLGQGPEFLTYFQNEAQLEKSRLLSDRFSAERPKGSFSTLEIQRTEQGDSAMYLCASSFPDTGSSYNEQFFGPGTRLTVL.

V usage is TRBV29-1 and J usage is TRBJ1-1, with 7 bases that match TRBD1. The CDR3 runs to 10 residues. The germline gives CDR1 SQVTM, CDR2 ANQGSEA. Trimming at V came to 6 bases and at J to 7 bases, leaving 2 bases not matched to a gene. DNA of the CDR3: TGCAGCGTAGGGACAGATGAAGCTTTCTTT. Translated, it gives CSVGTDEAFF.

This clone has a single count. This chain uses TRBV4-3 with TRBJ2-5, with 9 bases aligning to TRBD2. Germline CDR1 is LGHNA and CDR2 is YSLEER. CDR3 length: 15 residues. The trim removed 0 bases at V and 5 bases at J, leaving 4 bases unmatched. The CDR3 is CASSQDWTSVETQYF. The CDR3 nucleotides read TGCGCCAGCAGCCAAGATTGGACTAGCGTGGAGACCCAGTACTTC.

This chain uses TRBV9 with TRBJ1-1, with 9 bases matching TRBD1. The CDR3 has 15 amino acids. With V trimmed by 3 bases and J by 7 bases, 10 bases remained unmatched. The germline V gene encodes CDR1 SGDLS and CDR2 YYNGEE. The CDR3 reads CASSARGQGSVEAFF. Here the CDR3 DNA reads TGTGCCAGCAGCGCCCGGGGACAGGGATCGGTTGAAGCTTTCTTT.

In DNA form, the CDR3 reads TGTGCCAGCAGCTTGGTGGCTAGTTTAGGTGAGCAGTTCTTC. Protein: CASSLVASLGEQFF. This chain links TRBV11-2 with TRBJ2-1, with unresolved D. CDR3 length: 14 amino acids. The V and J ends lost 3 bases and 9 bases respectively, with 15 bases between them. Germline V gene lookup returns CDR1 SGHAT and CDR2 FQNNGV.

This clone came up once. One junction end disagrees with the germline gene, perhaps due to a read error. J is TRBJ2-4 and V is TRBV6-5; perhaps D is TRBD1 or TRBD2 (5 bases each). This CDR3 has 15 residues. The germline V gene has CDR1 MNHEY and CDR2 SVGAGI. CDR3 in amino acids: CASSDSGRAKNIQYF. In DNA, the CDR3 is TGTGCCAGCAGTGACTCGGGGCGAGCCAAAAACATTCAGTACTTC.

To note about this clone: Different DNA sequences within this sample yield the same CDR3. The V and J genes are TRBV27 and TRBJ2-7; D call uncertain. V was trimmed by 0 bases and J by 4 bases, leaving 7 bases between them. There are 13 residues in the CDR3. Looked up from germline, CDR1 is MNHEY and CDR2 is SMNVEV (reference sequence). The CDR3, as DNA: TGTGCCAGCAGTTTATCGAACAGTTACGAGCAGTACTTC. As protein: CASSLSNSYEQYF.

The genes are TRBV15 and TRBJ1-1; D gene ambiguous. CDR1 is LNHNV, CDR2 YYDKDF, per germline (reference sequence). The V gene lost 0 bases and the J gene lost 10 bases, with 12 bases spanning the gap. This CDR3 is 13 amino acids long. CDR3 in DNA: TGTGCCACCAGCAGAGATAGGACGGTTGGAGCTTTCTTT. Protein product: CATSRDRTVGAFF.

V and J are TRBV28 and TRBJ2-7; perhaps TRBD2 as D (6 bases). The germline V and J ends were trimmed by 2 bases and 6 bases, with 17 bases remaining between them. This CDR3 has 15 residues. Germline V lookup: CDR1 MDHEN, CDR2 SYDVKM. CDR3 coding DNA: TGTGCCAGCAGTTTAATGGCGCTAGACGGGGGCGAGCAGTACTTC. This gives the protein CASSLMALDGGEQYF.

This chain uses TRBV5-1 with TRBJ2-5, with TRBD2 identical over 11 bases. Losses at the gene ends were 4 bases for V and 3 bases for J; bases not matched to a gene: 8. This CDR3 spans 16 amino acids. CDR1 and CDR2 (germline): SGHRS, YFSETQ. The CDR3 nucleotides are TGCGCCAGCAGCCGAGGACTAGCGGGTATGGAAGAGACCCAGTACTTC. This gives the protein CASSRGLAGMEETQYF.

The CDR3 DNA is TGTGCCACCAGCAGGGGACAGGGTGATGAAAAACTGTTTTTT. As protein: CATSRGQGDEKLFF. V usage is TRBV15 and J usage is TRBJ1-4; 9 bases align to TRBD1. Germline V CDR1 and CDR2: LNHNV, YYDKDF (reference sequence). The V gene end was trimmed by 3 bases and the J gene end by 6 bases; junction bases not matched to a gene: 2. The CDR3 sequence is 14 residues long.

The chain recombines TRBV29-1 with TRBJ2-1; TRBD1 matches at 9 bases. This CDR3 is 17 amino acids long. V shed 7 bases and J 0 bases; nucleotides not matched to a gene: 13. The germline gives CDR1 SQVTM, CDR2 ANQGSEA. The CDR3 bases are TGCAGCGGCGTTGGGGACAGGGCGATGAACTCCTACAATGAGCAGTTCTTC. Translated, it gives CSGVGDRAMNSYNEQFF.

The rearrangement uses TRBV14 and TRBJ1-3; no reliable D call. Germline V CDR1 and CDR2: SGHDN, FVKESK. The V and J ends lost 0 bases and 2 bases respectively, with 8 bases between them. The CDR3 extends over 15 amino acids. The CDR3 reads CASSQDLGAGNTIYF. CDR3 sequence (DNA): TGTGCCAGCAGCCAAGATCTGGGTGCTGGAAACACCATATATTTT.

The genes are TRBV6-5 and TRBJ1-1; D is possibly TRBD1 (5 bases). CDR1 MNHEY and CDR2 SVGAGI come from the germline V gene. The CDR3 spans 14 residues. Trimming cost V 1 base and J 1 base, with 7 bases left between them. The DNA of the CDR3 is TGTGCCAGCAGTTACTTCGACAGGAACACTGAAGCTTTCTTT. It specifies CASSYFDRNTEAFF.

V gene TRBV6-5 combines with J gene TRBJ1-2, with TRBD1 matching 11 bases. CDR1 is MNHEY and CDR2 is SVGAGI in the germline V gene. J was trimmed by 6 bases and V by 4 bases; bases with no gene match: 4. The CDR3 length is 14 residues. The CDR3 reads CASSSMDRGHGYTF. In nucleotides, the CDR3 is TGTGCCAGCAGTTCAATGGACAGGGGGCATGGCTACACCTTC.